This entry lists 6 T cell receptor beta chains sequenced from one sample in a study of blood T cells in healthy people across ages. Together with a sample-barcoded 5' primer, a J-beta primer mix was included in a second PCR lasting about 7 to 11 cycles. TCRdb reanalysed the 5' RACE reads using MiXCR and keeps one entry per CDR3 protein. Of fewer than 900,000 distinct CDR3 sequences in the sample, around 46% were seen once. Material: blood. The receptors come from a woman aged 60-70 years in good health.

The chain links TRBV3-1 to TRBJ2-5; D is perhaps TRBD1 or TRBD2 (6 bases each). CDR3 length: 17 residues. CDR1 LGHDT and CDR2 YNNKEL come from the germline V gene (reference sequence). Trimming shortened V by 2 bases and J by 4 bases, and 20 bases separated the two germline ends. The CDR3 is CASSQTAQVRGLETQYF. DNA for the CDR3: TGTGCCAGCAGCCAAACCGCCCAGGTACGGGGGCTAGAGACCCAGTACTTC.

V gene TRBV11-2 combines with J gene TRBJ1-6; no reliable D call. In germline, CDR1 is SGHAT, CDR2 FQNNGV. Trimming left V 5 bases short and J 7 bases short, with 15 bases between. The CDR3 is made up of 15 amino acids. Here the CDR3 reads CASSLSGGVNSPLHF. CDR3 DNA: TGTGCCAGCAGCCTTTCCGGTGGAGTAAATTCACCCCTCCACTTT.

As regards this clonotype: Since a much larger clone is just one base distant, this may be a read error. This chain links TRBV20-1 with TRBJ2-5; D possibly corresponds to TRBD1 (6 bases). This CDR3 comprises 12 residues. V lost 3 bases, J lost 7 bases, and 12 bases lay in between. The germline gives CDR1 DFQATT, CDR2 SNEGSKA (reference sequence). CDR3 in amino acids: CSARGALGTQYF. The CDR3 bases are TGCAGTGCTAGGGGGGCCTTAGGGACCCAGTACTTC.

The rearrangement uses TRBV3-1 and TRBJ2-5, with 7 positions matching TRBD2. The J call is doubtful: the DNA matches TRBJ2-7 better. Looked up from germline, CDR1 is LGHDT and CDR2 is YNNKEL (reference sequence). This CDR3 contains 14 residues. CDR3 sequence (DNA): TGTGCCAGCAGGCCGACCAGCGGGGCCTACGAGCAGTACTTC. It yields the protein CASRPTSGAYEQYF.

V and J are TRBV10-3 and TRBJ1-2, with TRBD1 matching 8 bases. The CDR3 totals 15 residues. Germline V gene sequence: CDR1 ENHRY, CDR2 SYGVKD. The V gene end was trimmed by 2 bases and the J gene end by 5 bases; junction bases not matched to a gene: 7. The CDR3 loop reads CAISETSDRAYGYTF. Written as DNA, the CDR3 is TGTGCCATCAGTGAGACCTCGGACAGGGCGTATGGCTACACCTTC.

This clonotype was counted at least ten times. The junction and the germline gene differ at one end; a read error may be behind it. The chain is built from TRBV10-3 and TRBJ2-1; 14 nucleotides align to TRBD2. Germline CDR1 ENHRY, CDR2 SYGVKD. The CDR3 runs 16 residues. In nucleotides, the CDR3 is TGTGCCATCAATGAGGGGACTAGCGGGAGTGGCAATGAGCAGTTCTTC. It encodes CAINEGTSGSGNEQFF.